One and the same sample provided the 25 T cell receptor beta chains below, sequenced in a study of blood T cells in healthy people across ages. Sample-barcoded 5' priming and a J-beta primer mix drove a second PCR of about 7 to 12 cycles. One entry per CDR3 protein results from TCRdb running MiXCR on the 5' RACE reads. The sample includes 1.5 million to 2 million distinct CDR3 sequences, roughly 49% of them seen just once. Sequencing was done on a sample of blood. Receptors originate from a woman in her thirties or forties in good health.

This chain joins TRBV10-2 and TRBJ2-3; 11 bases align to TRBD2. V trimming: 6 bases; J trimming: 3 bases; junction bases outside the gene matches: 2. The CDR3 runs to 14 residues. Germline V CDR1 and CDR2: WSHSY, SAAADI. The CDR3 here is CASRVAGGTDTQYF. For the CDR3, the DNA is TGCGCCAGCAGGGTAGCGGGGGGGACAGATACGCAGTATTTT.

The table lists this clonotype with a few counts. CDR3 residues: CASSSSRQGTDTQYF. In nucleotides, the CDR3 is TGCGCCAGCTCTTCCTCTCGACAGGGCACAGATACGCAGTATTTT. V usage is TRBV5-1 and J usage is TRBJ2-3; tentatively, D is TRBD1 (6 bases). This CDR3 has 15 residues. CDR1 SGHRS and CDR2 YFSETQ come from the germline V gene. V gave up 7 bases and J gave up 1 base, with 16 bases separating them.

This clonotype was seen a handful of times. The chain links TRBV29-1 to TRBJ1-2; possible D gene TRBD1, 6 bases. Trimming took 1 base from V and 4 from J, leaving 16 bases between them. Per the germline V gene, CDR1 is SQVTM and CDR2 is ANQGSEA. The CDR3 consists of 15 residues. The CDR3 is CSVEADSQGLYGYTF. The CDR3 DNA sequence: TGCAGCGTTGAAGCCGATTCTCAGGGGCTCTATGGCTACACCTTC. Full variable domain (missing parts from reference TRBV29-1 and TRBJ1-2): SAVISQKPSRDICQRGTSLTIQCQVDSQVTMMFWYRQQPGQSLTLIATANQGSEATYESGFVIDKFPISRPNLTFSTLTVSNMSPEDSSIYLCSVEADSQGLYGYTFGSGTRLTVV.

This rearrangement joins TRBV10-3 to TRBJ2-1; TRBD2 aligns across 7 bases. The CDR3 totals 16 residues. V was pared by 2 bases and J by 0 bases, with 4 bases of the junction left unmatched. The germline gives CDR1 ENHRY, CDR2 SYGVKD. CDR3: CAISEAGGSSYNEQFF. The CDR3 DNA sequence: TGTGCCATCAGTGAGGCCGGGGGGAGCTCCTACAATGAGCAGTTCTTC.

Only a few counts were recorded for this clonotype. The chain employs TRBV27 and TRBJ2-3, with a tentative D call TRBD1 (5 bases). There are 15 residues in the CDR3. Germline V gene sequence: CDR1 MNHEY, CDR2 SMNVEV (reference sequence). V lost 6 bases, J lost 6 bases, and 19 bases lay in between. CDR3 sequence reads: CASSLGPGFPDTQYF. For the CDR3, the DNA is TGTGCCAGCAGCCTCGGGCCAGGGTTTCCCGATACGCAGTATTTT.

This clonotype was recorded only once. The J gene is TRBJ1-2, the V gene TRBV6-6, with a tentative D call TRBD1 (5 bases). Trimming cost V 5 bases and J 0 bases, with 13 bases left between them. The CDR3 runs to 15 residues. Germline V gives CDR1 MNHNY, CDR2 SVGAGI (reference sequence). CDR3 nucleotides: TGTGCCAGCAGTCCCCGACAGCACTCTAACTATGGCTACACCTTC. Its translation is CASSPRQHSNYGYTF.

Many counts were recorded for this clonotype. The chain is built from TRBV27 and TRBJ2-7, with TRBD2 matching 9 bases. Germline CDR1 reads MNHEY; CDR2 reads SMNVEV (reference sequence). CDR3 length: 13 residues. The trim removed 6 bases at V and 3 bases at J, leaving 3 bases unmatched. The CDR3 protein is CASSFSGGYEQYF. The CDR3 nucleotides read TGTGCCAGCAGCTTTAGCGGGGGCTACGAGCAGTACTTC.

This clonotype has a handful of counts. The CDR3 DNA follows: TGTGCCAGCAGGGACCATCTTGAGCAGTTCTTC. Its translation: CASRDHLEQFF. V and J are TRBV6-2 or TRBV6-3 and TRBJ2-1, with D uncertain. CDR3 length: 11 amino acids. Germline CDR1 and CDR2: MNHEY and SVGEGT. V lost 6 bases to trimming and J lost 9 bases, with 9 bases between them.

The chain joins TRBV4-3 to TRBJ2-3; D might be TRBD2 (7 bases). CDR1 and CDR2 from the germline V gene are LGHNA and YSLEER. The CDR3 runs to 15 residues. V dropped 3 bases and J dropped 3 bases, with 13 bases sitting between them. The DNA for the CDR3 is TGCGCCAGCAGCCACGGTAGGGGGGGTACAGATACGCAGTATTTT. Translated: CASSHGRGGTDTQYF.

The chain links TRBV2 to TRBJ2-1; 9 nucleotides line up with TRBD1. The ends lost 7 bases at V and 0 bases at J; junction bases unmatched: 19. CDR3 length: 20 residues. The germline gives CDR1 SNHLY, CDR2 FYNNEI. CDR3 coding DNA: TGTGCCAGCACATTAGGGCCGCGGGACAGGGCGGGAAGCTCCTACAATGAGCAGTTCTTC. It specifies CASTLGPRDRAGSSYNEQFF. The whole variable domain, remainder taken from reference TRBV2 and TRBJ2-1, is EPEVTQTPSHQVTQMGQEVILRCVPISNHLYFYWYRQILGQKVEFLVSFYNNEISEKSEIFDDQFSVERPDGSNFTLKIRSTKLEDSAMYFCASTLGPRDRAGSSYNEQFFGPGTRLTVL.

The chain couples TRBV11-1 to TRBJ2-3, with 8 bases lining up with TRBD1. The CDR3 extends over 17 amino acids. Per germline, CDR1 SGHAT and CDR2 FQDESV (reference sequence). With V trimmed by 4 bases and J by 5 bases, 14 bases remained unmatched. The CDR3: CASSSPPGRGRKDTQYF. The CDR3 DNA is TGTGCCAGCAGCTCTCCCCCCGGCAGGGGGCGAAAAGATACGCAGTATTTT.

Notes on this clonotype: A junction end diverges from the germline sequence, so it may reflect a read error. The CDR3 here is CANSLALYGYTF. The CDR3 DNA reads TGTGCCAACAGTTTGGCGCTATATGGCTACACCTTC. V is TRBV6-2 or TRBV6-3 and J is TRBJ1-2; D unresolved. The V gene's germline CDR1 is MNHEY and CDR2 SVGEGT. CDR3 length: 12 amino acids.

The rearrangement joins TRBV20-1 to TRBJ2-1; possibly TRBD2 for D (6 bases). The CDR3 contains 16 residues. CDR1 and CDR2 (germline): DFQATT, SNEGSKA (reference sequence). CDR3 DNA sequence: TGCAGCTCGGGACCGACCCCGAGACTAGTTGGTAATGAGCAGTTCTTC. This translates into CSSGPTPRLVGNEQFF.

This chain connects TRBV28 to TRBJ1-5; D uncertain. Per the germline V gene, CDR1 is MDHEN and CDR2 is SYDVKM. This CDR3 spans 14 amino acids. Trimming removed 6 bases from V and 5 bases from J, with 14 bases in between. For the CDR3, the DNA is TGTGCCAGCAGCCTCGGACCGGAGGATCAGCCCCAGCATTTT. It specifies CASSLGPEDQPQHF.

This sequence joins TRBV4-1 and TRBJ1-6, with 7 bases lining up with TRBD1. The length of the CDR3 is 17 residues. Germline V gene lookup returns CDR1 MGHRA and CDR2 YSYEKL. V lost 0 bases, J lost 10 bases, and 12 bases stayed unmatched. CDR3 sequence reads: CASSQERQGGAGSPLHF. The CDR3, as DNA: TGCGCCAGCAGCCAAGAGAGACAAGGGGGCGCGGGATCACCCCTCCACTTT.

The rearrangement links TRBV2 to TRBJ1-2; D is unclear. V was pared by 6 bases and J by 8 bases, with 16 bases between. The CDR3 has 13 residues. Germline V CDR1 and CDR2: SNHLY, FYNNEI. The CDR3 bases are TGTGCCAGCAGCTTCGAGCCTTTCGGAGGCTACACCTTC. This translates into CASSFEPFGGYTF.

This clonotype occurred a few times. The chain combines TRBV4-1 with TRBJ2-3; 8 bases fit TRBD2. CDR1 and CDR2 (germline): MGHRA, YSYEKL. V gave up 4 bases and J gave up 2 bases; unmatched junction bases: 11. This CDR3 is 17 amino acids long. The CDR3 sequence: CASSPFGAGGFTDTQYF. The CDR3 region has the DNA TGCGCCAGCAGCCCCTTTGGTGCGGGGGGCTTCACAGATACGCAGTATTTT.

J is TRBJ1-4 and V is TRBV5-1; D not certain. Trimming left V 0 bases short and J 0 bases short, with 9 bases between. CDR3 length: 16 amino acids. Germline V gives CDR1 SGHRS, CDR2 YFSETQ. In DNA, the CDR3 is TGCGCCAGCAGCTTGGACGGGAAGGCAACTAATGAAAAACTGTTTTTT. Translating gives CASSLDGKATNEKLFF.

This clonotype was counted between two and nine times. The chain combines TRBV28 with TRBJ1-5, with D possibly being TRBD1 (6 bases). The CDR3 runs 15 residues. V lost 3 bases and J lost 3, with 12 bases in between. Germline V CDR1 and CDR2: MDHEN, SYDVKM. The DNA for the CDR3 is TGTGCCAGCAGTTTTTTAACAGGGTACAATCAGCCCCAGCATTTT. It encodes CASSFLTGYNQPQHF. Full variable domain (rest looked up from reference TRBV28 and TRBJ1-5): DVKVTQSSRYLVKRTGEKVFLECVQDMDHENMFWYRQDPGLGLRLIYFSYDVKMKEKGDIPEGYSVSREKKERFSLILESASTNQTSMYLCASSFLTGYNQPQHFGDGTRLSIL.

The rearrangement joins TRBV28 to TRBJ2-5; D gene uncertain. Trimming took off 5 bases at V and 4 bases at J, with 14 bases between the two ends. CDR3 length equals 14 residues. Germline lookup yields CDR1 MDHEN and CDR2 SYDVKM. The CDR3 DNA is TGTGCCAGCAGTAACGGGCCCCCGCTAGAGACCCAGTACTTC. It translates to CASSNGPPLETQYF.

The chain joins TRBV4-3 to TRBJ1-2, with unresolved D. The germline V and J ends were trimmed by 1 base and 6 bases, with 18 bases remaining between them. Per the germline V gene, CDR1 is LGHNA and CDR2 is YSLEER. The CDR3 totals 16 residues. The CDR3 DNA follows: TGCGCCAGCAGCCAAGGATCGGTCAACGGGTTAGATGGCTACACCTTC. This translates into CASSQGSVNGLDGYTF.

The chain recombines TRBV5-1 with TRBJ2-4; D remains ambiguous. Trimming took off 1 base at V and 13 bases at J, with 12 bases between the two ends. Germline-derived CDR1 and CDR2 are SGHRS and YFSETQ. The CDR3 is made up of 12 amino acids. In DNA, the CDR3 is TGCGCCAGCAGCTTGCCCGATCAGGAGCAGTACTTC. As protein: CASSLPDQEQYF.

This clonotype has only a few counts. The rearrangement joins TRBV7-2 to TRBJ2-3; 11 positions agree with TRBD2. V was pared by 5 bases and J by 2 bases, with 6 bases of the junction left unmatched. This CDR3 is built from 16 residues. From germline, CDR1 is SGHTA and CDR2 FQGNSA. This CDR3 reads CASSPSGGLVTDTQYF. As DNA, the CDR3 is TGTGCCAGCAGCCCTAGCGGGGGGCTAGTCACAGATACGCAGTATTTT.

The chain has TRBV7-3 and TRBJ1-2; the D gene is possibly TRBD1 (5 bases). The V and J ends lost 5 bases and 6 bases respectively, with 16 bases between them. This CDR3 has 14 residues. The germline CDR1 and CDR2 sequences are SGHTA and FQGTGA. CDR3 loop: CASSPMGRLDGYTF. CDR3 nucleotide sequence: TGTGCCAGCAGCCCCATGGGACGACTCGATGGCTACACCTTC.

J is TRBJ1-1 and V is TRBV7-2; D remains ambiguous. This CDR3 is built from 14 residues. The V end lost 6 bases, the J end lost 4 bases, and 15 bases lay between the germline ends. Germline V gene sequence: CDR1 SGHTA, CDR2 FQGNSA. CDR3 coding DNA: TGTGCCAGCAGTACCGTTTCTCGTGGCACTGAAGCTTTCTTT. Translation gives CASSTVSRGTEAFF.